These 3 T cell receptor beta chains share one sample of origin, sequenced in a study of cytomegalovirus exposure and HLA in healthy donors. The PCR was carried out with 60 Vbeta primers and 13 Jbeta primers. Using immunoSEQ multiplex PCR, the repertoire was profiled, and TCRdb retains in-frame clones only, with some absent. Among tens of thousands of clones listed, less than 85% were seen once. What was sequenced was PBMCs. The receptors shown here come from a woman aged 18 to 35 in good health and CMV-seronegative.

This CDR3 reads CASSVAPATNEKLFF. DNA of the CDR3: TGTGCCAGCAGCGTAGCCCCTGCAACTAATGAAAAACTGTTTTTT. This chain connects TRBV9 to TRBJ1-4; D unclear. The CDR3 is 15 amino acids. Germline loops: CDR1 SGDLS, CDR2 YYNGEE. The V gene lost 0 bases and the J gene lost 0 bases, with 6 bases spanning the gap.

The CDR3 nucleotides read TGTGCCAGCAGCTCATCGCCGGGACTAAACTACAATGAGCAGTTCTTC. Protein: CASSSSPGLNYNEQFF. The V call is TRBV7-3, the J call TRBJ2-1; 7 bases are a match to TRBD2. V was pared by 4 bases and J by 3 bases, with 9 bases of the junction left unmatched. Germline V gene data show CDR1 as SGHTA and CDR2 as FQGTGA. The CDR3 runs to 16 residues.

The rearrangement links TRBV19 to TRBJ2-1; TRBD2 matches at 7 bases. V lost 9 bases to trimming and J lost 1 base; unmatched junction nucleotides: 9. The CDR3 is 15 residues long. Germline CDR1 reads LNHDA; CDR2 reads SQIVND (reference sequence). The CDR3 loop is CASHVGAGSYNEQFF. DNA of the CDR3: TGTGCCAGCCACGTTGGAGCGGGATCCTACAATGAGCAGTTCTTC.